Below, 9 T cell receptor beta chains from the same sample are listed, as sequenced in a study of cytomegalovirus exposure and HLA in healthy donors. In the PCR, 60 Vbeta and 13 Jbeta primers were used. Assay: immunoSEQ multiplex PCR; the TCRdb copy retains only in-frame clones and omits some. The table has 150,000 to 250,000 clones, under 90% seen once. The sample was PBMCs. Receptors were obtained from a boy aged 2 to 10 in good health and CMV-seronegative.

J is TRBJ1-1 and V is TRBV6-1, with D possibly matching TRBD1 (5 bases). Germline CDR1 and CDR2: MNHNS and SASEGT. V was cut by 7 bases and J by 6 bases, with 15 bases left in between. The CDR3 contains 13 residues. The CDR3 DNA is TGTGCCAGCACCGAGAACTGGGGGGCTGAAGCTTTCTTT. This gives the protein CASTENWGAEAFF.

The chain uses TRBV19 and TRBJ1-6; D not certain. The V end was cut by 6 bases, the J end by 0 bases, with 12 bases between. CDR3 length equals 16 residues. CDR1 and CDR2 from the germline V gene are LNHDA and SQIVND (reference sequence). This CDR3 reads CASSPITHSYNSPLHF. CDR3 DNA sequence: TGTGCCAGTAGCCCCATCACACACTCCTATAATTCACCCCTCCACTTT.

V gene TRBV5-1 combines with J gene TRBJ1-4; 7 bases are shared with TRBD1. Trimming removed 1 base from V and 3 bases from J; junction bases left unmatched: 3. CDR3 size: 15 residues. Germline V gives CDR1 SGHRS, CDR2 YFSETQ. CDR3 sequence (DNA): TGCGCCAGCAGCTTGACGACAGGGCCTAATGAAAAACTGTTTTTT. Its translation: CASSLTTGPNEKLFF.

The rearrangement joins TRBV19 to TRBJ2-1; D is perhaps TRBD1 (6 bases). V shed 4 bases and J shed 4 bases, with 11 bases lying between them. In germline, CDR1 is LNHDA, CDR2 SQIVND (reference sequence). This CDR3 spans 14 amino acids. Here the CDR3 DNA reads TGTGCCAGTAGTAGCCAGGGGTCATACAATGAGCAGTTCTTC. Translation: CASSSQGSYNEQFF.

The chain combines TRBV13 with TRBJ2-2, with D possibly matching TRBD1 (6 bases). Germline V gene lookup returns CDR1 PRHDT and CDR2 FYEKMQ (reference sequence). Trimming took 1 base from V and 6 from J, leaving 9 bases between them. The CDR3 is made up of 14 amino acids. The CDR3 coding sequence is TGTGCCAGCAGCTTAGTCACAGGGCCCGGGGAGCTGTTTTTT. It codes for CASSLVTGPGELFF.

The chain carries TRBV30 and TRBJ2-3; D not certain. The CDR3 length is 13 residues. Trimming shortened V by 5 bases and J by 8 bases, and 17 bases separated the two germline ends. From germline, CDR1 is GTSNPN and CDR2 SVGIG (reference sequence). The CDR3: CAWAARMAGTQYF. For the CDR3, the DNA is TGTGCCTGGGCGGCGAGGATGGCCGGTACGCAGTATTTT.

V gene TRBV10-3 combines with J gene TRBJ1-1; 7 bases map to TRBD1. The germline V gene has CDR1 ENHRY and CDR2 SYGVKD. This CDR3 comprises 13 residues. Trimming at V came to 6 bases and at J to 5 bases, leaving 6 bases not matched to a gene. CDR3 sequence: CAIRRGLGTEAFF. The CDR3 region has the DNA TGTGCCATCAGGAGGGGGCTTGGGACTGAAGCTTTCTTT.

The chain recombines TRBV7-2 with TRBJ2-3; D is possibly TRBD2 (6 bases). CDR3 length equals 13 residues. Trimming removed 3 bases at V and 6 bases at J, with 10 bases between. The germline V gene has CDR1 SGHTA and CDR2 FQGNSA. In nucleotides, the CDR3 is TGTGCCAGCAGCTTCAATGGGGGGGATACGCAGTATTTT. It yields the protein CASSFNGGDTQYF.

The CDR3 region has the DNA TGTGCCAGCAGCAAAGGGACTAGCGGGGGGCCGACTACAGATACGCAGTATTTT. It codes for CASSKGTSGGPTTDTQYF. This chain joins TRBV7-9 and TRBJ2-3, with TRBD2 matching 15 bases. J gave up 3 bases and V 5 bases, and 9 bases lay outside the gene matches. This CDR3 region has 18 residues. Germline CDR1 SEHNR, CDR2 FQNEAQ (reference sequence).